Presented here are 30 T cell receptor beta chains from one specimen sequenced in a study of blood T cell repertoires in COVID-19. TCRdb's copy holds only in-frame clones and misses some; the assay was immunoSEQ multiplex PCR. The data show about 200,000 clones, approximately 80% seen once. The sequenced sample was peripheral blood. Receptor source: a man in his forties with acute or convalescent COVID-19.

V is TRBV3-1 (or the pseudogene TRBV3-2) and J is TRBJ1-1; no definite D call. The CDR3 runs 14 residues. V was shortened by 11 bases and J by 5 bases, with 21 bases between the two germline ends. The germline CDR1 and CDR2 sequences are LGHDT and YNNKEL (reference sequence). The CDR3 reads CASGSRALGTEAFF. The DNA for the CDR3 is TGTGCCTCCGGATCGAGGGCTCTGGGGACTGAAGCTTTCTTT.

This chain joins TRBV7-9 and TRBJ1-5, with unresolved D. CDR3 length equals 13 residues. The V end lost 5 bases, the J end lost 4 bases, and 9 bases lay between the germline ends. From germline, CDR1 is SEHNR and CDR2 FQNEAQ (reference sequence). The CDR3 DNA reads TGTGCCAGCAGCGCATCCGGTAATCAGCCCCAGCATTTT. The encoded protein is CASSASGNQPQHF. Complete variable domain (other parts from reference TRBV7-9 and TRBJ1-5): DTGVSQNPRHKITKRGQNVTFRCDPISEHNRLYWYRQTLGQGPEFLTYFQNEAQLEKSRLLSDRFSAERPKGSFSTLEIQRTEQGDSAMYLCASSASGNQPQHFGDGTRLSIL.

The chain employs TRBV12-3 or TRBV12-4 and TRBJ1-2; 7 bases map to TRBD1. V lost 3 bases, J lost 2 bases, and 0 bases stayed unmatched. This CDR3 is 13 amino acids long. Here the CDR3 reads CASSLGQNYGYTF. The CDR3 coding sequence is TGTGCCAGCAGTTTGGGACAGAACTATGGCTACACCTTC.

The genes are TRBV18 and TRBJ2-1; TRBD2 agrees at 8 bases. J gave up 7 bases and V 3 bases, and 8 bases lay outside the gene matches. This CDR3 has 15 amino acids. From germline, CDR1 is KGHSH and CDR2 LQKENI. The CDR3 loop reads CASSPAAGGGNEQFF. The CDR3 DNA follows: TGTGCCAGCTCACCCGCCGCGGGAGGTGGAAATGAGCAGTTCTTC.

The rearrangement uses TRBV7-2 and TRBJ1-6; 8 bases agree with TRBD1. The CDR3 covers 14 residues. V lost 5 bases to trimming and J lost 9 bases; unmatched junction nucleotides: 6. Looked up from germline, CDR1 is SGHTA and CDR2 is FQGNSA. The CDR3, as DNA: TGTGCCAGCAGCCCGGACAGGGTGGGTTCACCCCTCCACTTT. It specifies CASSPDRVGSPLHF.

V and J are TRBV9 and TRBJ2-5, with TRBD2 matching 13 bases. CDR1 is SGDLS, CDR2 YYNGEE, per germline. The length of the CDR3 is 15 residues. The junction had 3 bases not matched to a gene; V was cut back by 3 bases and J by 4 bases. CDR3 sequence: CASSGTSGSSETQYF. The CDR3 DNA reads as TGTGCCAGCAGCGGGACTAGCGGGAGTTCAGAGACCCAGTACTTC.

The chain carries TRBV27 and TRBJ2-3; 16 bases match TRBD2. The V and J ends lost 7 bases and 2 bases, in that order; junction bases with no gene match: 9. CDR1 and CDR2 (germline): MNHEY, SMNVEV (reference sequence). The CDR3 spans 18 residues. CDR3 in amino acids: CASISGLAGGPATDTQYF. CDR3 bases: TGTGCCAGCATTTCGGGACTAGCGGGAGGGCCGGCCACAGATACGCAGTATTTT.

The J gene is TRBJ1-2, the V gene TRBV7-9; D not certain. The germline gives CDR1 SEHNR, CDR2 FQNEAQ (reference sequence). Trimming left V 5 bases short and J 5 bases short, with 12 bases between. CDR3 length equals 13 residues. The CDR3 reads CASSLAATYGYTF. The CDR3, as DNA: TGTGCCAGCAGCCTCGCCGCGACTTATGGCTACACCTTC.

This clone was seen a handful of times. V gene TRBV19 combines with J gene TRBJ2-5; a possible D gene is TRBD1 (5 bases). Germline CDR1 reads LNHDA; CDR2 reads SQIVND (reference sequence). V was clipped by 5 bases and J by 1 base, with 5 bases between them. The CDR3 has 12 residues. The CDR3 sequence is CASSQGQETQYF. The CDR3 nucleotides read TGTGCCAGTAGTCAGGGCCAAGAGACCCAGTACTTC.

This clone was observed a single time. The gene calls are TRBV3-1 (or the pseudogene TRBV3-2) and TRBJ2-1; D is uncertain. The CDR3 contains 15 residues. CDR1 and CDR2 (germline): LGHDT, YNNKEL (reference sequence). V lost 3 bases to trimming and J lost 3 bases, with 12 bases between them. CDR3 amino acids: CASSQRQNRYNEQFF. In nucleotides, the CDR3 is TGTGCCAGCAGCCAGAGACAAAACCGCTACAATGAGCAGTTCTTC.

This clone was counted a few times. This chain connects TRBV5-6 to TRBJ2-7; D perhaps matches TRBD1 (5 bases). Trimming removed 4 bases from V and 0 bases from J, with 17 bases in between. The CDR3 covers 16 residues. Looked up from germline, CDR1 is SGHDT and CDR2 is YYEEEE. The CDR3 here is CASSRPRTDTSYEQYF. The CDR3 nucleotides are TGTGCCAGCAGCCGGCCCCGAACGGACACCTCCTACGAGCAGTACTTC.

This sequence joins TRBV5-1 and TRBJ1-6; TRBD1 is a possible D gene (5 bases). The CDR3 has 14 residues. CDR1 and CDR2 from the germline V gene are SGHRS and YFSETQ. V shed 0 bases and J shed 9 bases, with 10 bases lying between them. For the CDR3, the DNA is TGCGCCAGCAGCTTGGCCCAGGGAGGTTCACCCCTCCACTTT. This encodes CASSLAQGGSPLHF.

The J gene is TRBJ2-2, the V gene TRBV19; possible D gene TRBD1, 6 bases. The germline CDR1 and CDR2 sequences are LNHDA and SQIVND (reference sequence). V gave up 8 bases and J gave up 2 bases, with 12 bases separating them. This CDR3 is 14 amino acids long. CDR3 in amino acids: CASAGTINTGELFF. CDR3 in DNA: TGTGCCAGTGCTGGGACAATCAACACCGGGGAGCTGTTTTTT. The full variable domain, with the rest looked up from reference TRBV19 and TRBJ2-2, is DGGITQSPKYLFRKEGQNVTLSCEQNLNHDAMYWYRQDPGQGLRLIYYSQIVNDFQKGDIAEGYSVSREKKESFPLTVTSAQKNPTAFYLCASAGTINTGELFFGEGSRLTVL.

This rearrangement joins TRBV27 to TRBJ1-2, with TRBD1 matching 9 bases. There are 17 residues in the CDR3. The germline gives CDR1 MNHEY, CDR2 SMNVEV (reference sequence). V gave up 5 bases and J gave up 2 bases; unmatched junction bases: 12. This CDR3 reads CASSQRGQGAPNYGYTF. The CDR3, as DNA: TGTGCCAGCAGTCAAAGGGGACAGGGAGCCCCGAACTATGGCTACACCTTC.

This chain links TRBV19 with TRBJ1-5; 8 nucleotides match TRBD1. Germline V gives CDR1 LNHDA, CDR2 SQIVND (reference sequence). After removal of 5 bases from V and 4 bases from J, the junction contained 7 bases not matched to a gene. CDR3 length: 15 residues. The CDR3 coding sequence is TGTGCCAGTAGTCTCCGGACAGGGCGGAATCAGCCCCAGCATTTT. Translated: CASSLRTGRNQPQHF.

V gene TRBV20-1 combines with J gene TRBJ2-7; the match to TRBD2 covers 11 bases. Germline CDR1 DFQATT, CDR2 SNEGSKA (reference sequence). The ends lost 3 bases at V and 3 bases at J; junction bases unmatched: 4. This CDR3 spans 14 amino acids. The CDR3 protein is CSASLLAGVYEQYF. DNA of the CDR3: TGCAGTGCTAGTCTACTAGCGGGAGTCTACGAGCAGTACTTC.

This clone was seen a few times. The chain joins TRBV5-5 to TRBJ1-3; D uncertain. The ends were cut back, 2 bases at V and 12 bases at J, with 21 bases in the middle. This CDR3 contains 15 residues. The germline V gene has CDR1 SGHKS and CDR2 YYEKEE (reference sequence). CDR3 protein: CASSFLADYSGSIYF. The CDR3 DNA is TGTGCCAGCAGCTTTCTTGCTGACTACTCTGGAAGCATATATTTT.

The rearrangement joins TRBV7-6 to TRBJ2-3; maybe TRBD1 (5 bases). Trimming took 1 base from V and 3 from J, leaving 14 bases between them. CDR3 length equals 16 residues. Germline lookup yields CDR1 SGHVS and CDR2 FNYEAQ. CDR3 DNA sequence: TGTGCCAGCAGCTTAGTGACCAGGGTGGGAACAGATACGCAGTATTTT. This translates into CASSLVTRVGTDTQYF.

The gene calls are TRBV11-3 and TRBJ2-3; no definite D call. Looked up from germline, CDR1 is SGHNT and CDR2 is YENEEA. This CDR3 has 14 residues. The ends were cut back, 6 bases at V and 6 bases at J, with 16 bases in the middle. The CDR3 protein is CASSPSTPRDTQYF. For the CDR3, the DNA is TGTGCCAGCAGTCCGTCTACCCCCAGGGATACGCAGTATTTT.

The gene calls are TRBV6-1 and TRBJ1-1, with D perhaps matching TRBD1 (6 bases). The CDR3 consists of 15 residues. Trimming stripped 2 bases from V and 1 base from J, with 11 bases between. The germline gives CDR1 MNHNS, CDR2 SASEGT. CDR3 nucleotides: TGTGCCAGCAGTGAATCGGGACACCCGAACACTGAAGCTTTCTTT. This codes for CASSESGHPNTEAFF.

The sample holds a few counts of this clone. The genes are TRBV30 and TRBJ2-7; 7 bases are a match to TRBD2. This CDR3 is built from 13 residues. V shed 3 bases, J shed 8 bases, and the junction held 10 bases outside the gene matches. Germline loops: CDR1 GTSNPN, CDR2 SVGIG (reference sequence). Written as DNA, the CDR3 is TGTGCCTGGAGGGGACTACCCCCTACGAAGCAGTACTTC. Protein sequence: CAWRGLPPTKQYF.

This sequence joins TRBV12-3 or TRBV12-4 and TRBJ1-4; D not resolved. The CDR3 spans 11 residues. Trimming removed 5 bases at V and 7 bases at J, with 5 bases between. This CDR3 reads CASSISEKLFF. In DNA, the CDR3 is TGTGCCAGCAGTATCAGTGAAAAACTGTTTTTT.

The rearrangement uses TRBV5-6 and TRBJ1-2; D is unclear. The CDR3 runs 13 residues. V shed 1 base and J shed 8 bases, with 12 bases lying between them. Germline loops: CDR1 SGHDT, CDR2 YYEEEE. CDR3 nucleotide sequence: TGTGCCAGCAGCTTGACGGGGTTGGGCGGCTACACCTTC. Protein sequence: CASSLTGLGGYTF.

This clone was seen more than once but under ten times. This chain connects TRBV19 to TRBJ1-6; TRBD1 agrees at 7 bases. This CDR3 region has 15 residues. Germline CDR1 reads LNHDA; CDR2 reads SQIVND (reference sequence). Germline trimming cut 4 bases from V and 7 bases from J; bases unmatched to any gene: 7. CDR3 sequence: CASSSTGTANSPLHF. CDR3 coding DNA: TGTGCCAGTAGTAGCACCGGGACAGCGAATTCACCCCTCCACTTT.

The J gene is TRBJ1-6, the V gene TRBV5-4; weak D call: TRBD1 (6 bases). Germline loops: CDR1 SGHNT, CDR2 YYREEE (reference sequence). V lost 4 bases and J 4 bases, leaving 12 bases between the germline ends. The CDR3 length is 15 residues. The chain's CDR3 is CASSLRDTYNSPLHF. CDR3 bases: TGTGCCAGCAGCCTCCGGGACACTTATAATTCACCCCTCCACTTT.

The rearrangement uses TRBV5-1 and TRBJ1-6; weak D call: TRBD1 (6 bases). The CDR3 runs to 14 residues. Trimming stripped 0 bases from V and 8 bases from J, with 9 bases between. Germline CDR1 reads SGHRS; CDR2 reads YFSETQ. The CDR3 loop reads CASSLEAGDSPLHF. The CDR3 bases are TGCGCCAGCAGCTTGGAGGCAGGGGATTCACCCCTCCACTTT. The whole variable domain, remainder taken from reference TRBV5-1 and TRBJ1-6, is KAGVTQTPRYLIKTRGQQVTLSCSPISGHRSVSWYQQTPGQGLQFLFEYFSETQRNKGNFPGRFSGRQFSNSRSEMNVSTLELGDSALYLCASSLEAGDSPLHFGNGTRLTVT.

This clone was recorded only once. The chain couples TRBV7-2 to TRBJ2-1; TRBD2 agrees at 15 bases. This CDR3 is 18 amino acids long. Germline values: CDR1 SGHTA, CDR2 FQGNSA. Trimming took 1 base from V and 9 from J; bases not matched to a gene: 10. CDR3 sequence: CASSLEGTSGRRGGEQFF. CDR3 DNA: TGTGCCAGCAGCTTAGAAGGGACTAGCGGGAGGCGAGGGGGTGAGCAGTTCTTC.

This clone has just a few counts. The gene calls are TRBV19 and TRBJ1-4; 8 nucleotides match TRBD1. V lost 5 bases, J lost 8 bases, and 10 bases stayed unmatched. The CDR3 totals 15 residues. Per germline, CDR1 LNHDA and CDR2 SQIVND (reference sequence). In nucleotides, the CDR3 is TGTGCCAGTAGTTCCATGCAGGGGGCTAGAGAAAAACTGTTTTTT. Translation gives CASSSMQGAREKLFF. Together with reference TRBV19 and TRBJ1-4, the CDR3 gives the full variable domain: DGGITQSPKYLFRKEGQNVTLSCEQNLNHDAMYWYRQDPGQGLRLIYYSQIVNDFQKGDIAEGYSVSREKKESFPLTVTSAQKNPTAFYLCASSSMQGAREKLFFGSGTQLSVL.

CDR3 residues: CASSQGGRERSSYEQYF. The CDR3 region has the DNA TGCGCCAGCAGCCAGGGAGGGCGGGAGCGGAGCTCCTACGAGCAGTACTTC. The V call is TRBV4-1, the J call TRBJ2-7; 7 bases map to TRBD2. Trimming cost V 3 bases and J 0 bases; bases outside gene matches: 11. The germline V gene has CDR1 MGHRA and CDR2 YSYEKL. The CDR3 is 17 amino acids.

V usage is TRBV6-5 and J usage is TRBJ2-7; D perhaps matches TRBD1 (5 bases). CDR3 length: 16 amino acids. Trimming shortened V by 0 bases and J by 3 bases, and 15 bases separated the two germline ends. The germline CDR1 and CDR2 sequences are MNHEY and SVGAGI. The CDR3 loop reads CASSYSVGQTLYEQYF. In nucleotides, the CDR3 is TGTGCCAGCAGTTACTCGGTGGGGCAGACCCTCTACGAGCAGTACTTC.